A single sample is the source of the 30 T cell receptor beta chains below, sequenced in a study of blood T cell repertoires in COVID-19. Data came from immunoSEQ multiplex PCR; TCRdb stores just in-frame clones and leaves some out. This table holds 190,000 or so clones, roughly 79% found once. Sequenced material: peripheral blood. The origin of the receptors is a human donor with acute or convalescent COVID-19. The donor label of this sample is uncertain.

For the CDR3, the DNA is TGTGCCAGCTCACCAGGGGCAGGGGACACCTACGAGCAGTACTTC. Protein: CASSPGAGDTYEQYF. The chain has TRBV18 and TRBJ2-7, with D tentatively TRBD1 (6 bases). Trimming pared 2 bases from V and 2 bases from J, leaving 13 bases between. Germline CDR1 KGHSH, CDR2 LQKENI. The CDR3 is made up of 15 amino acids. The variable domain in full, with the rest retrieved from reference TRBV18 and TRBJ2-7, is NAGVMQNPRHLVRRRGQEARLRCSPMKGHSHVYWYRQLPEEGLKFMVYLQKENIIDESGMPKERFSAEFPKEGPSILRIQQVVRGDSAAYFCASSPGAGDTYEQYFGPGTRLTVT.

This chain joins TRBV14 and TRBJ2-7; 8 nucleotides match TRBD1. V gave up 4 bases and J gave up 5 bases; unmatched junction bases: 13. Germline CDR1 and CDR2: SGHDN and FVKESK. This CDR3 has 16 residues. This CDR3 reads CASSRVLGQGAHEQYF. Here the CDR3 DNA reads TGTGCCAGCAGCCGAGTGCTCGGGCAGGGGGCCCACGAGCAGTACTTC.

This clone was detected once. The rearrangement uses TRBV7-2 and TRBJ2-7; TRBD2 is a possible D gene (6 bases). V lost 1 base and J 2 bases, leaving 15 bases between the germline ends. The CDR3 runs to 16 residues. The V gene's germline CDR1 is SGHTA and CDR2 FQGNSA. The CDR3 DNA is TGTGCCAGCAGCTTAGATGAGGCTAGCGTTACCTACGAGCAGTACTTC. Encoded protein: CASSLDEASVTYEQYF.

The CDR3 DNA reads TGTGCCAGCAGCGTAGGAAGTAGCTCCTATAATTCACCCCTCCACTTT. This sequence encodes CASSVGSSSYNSPLHF. V and J are TRBV9 and TRBJ1-6; no clear D gene. Germline-derived CDR1 and CDR2 are SGDLS and YYNGEE. The CDR3 is made up of 16 amino acids. The V and J ends lost 0 bases and 0 bases respectively, with 7 bases between them.

With regard to this clone: This same CDR3 is encoded by further DNA sequences in the sample. The chain employs TRBV28 and TRBJ2-2; 10 positions match TRBD1. Germline values: CDR1 MDHEN, CDR2 SYDVKM. Losses at the gene ends were 8 bases for V and 5 bases for J; bases not matched to a gene: 8. The CDR3 runs to 15 residues. The CDR3 here is CASSHRTGGTGELFF. In DNA, the CDR3 is TGTGCCAGCTCCCATAGGACAGGGGGGACCGGGGAGCTGTTTTTT.

CDR3 in amino acids: CASSLGGGSMNTEAFF. The CDR3 DNA sequence: TGTGCCAGCAGCTTAGGAGGGGGATCGATGAACACTGAAGCTTTCTTT. The V call is TRBV7-9, the J call TRBJ1-1; tentatively, D is TRBD1 (6 bases). Germline CDR1 SEHNR, CDR2 FQNEAQ (reference sequence). Trimming stripped 1 base from V and 0 bases from J, with 12 bases between. This CDR3 comprises 16 residues. The variable domain in full, completed from reference TRBV7-9 and TRBJ1-1, reads DTGVSQNPRHKITKRGQNVTFRCDPISEHNRLYWYRQTLGQGPEFLTYFQNEAQLEKSRLLSDRFSAERPKGSFSTLEIQRTEQGDSAMYLCASSLGGGSMNTEAFFGQGTRLTVV.

The genes are TRBV5-4 and TRBJ2-6, with 8 bases aligning to TRBD1. V lost 4 bases and J lost 0; bases outside the gene matches: 3. Germline CDR1 reads SGHNT; CDR2 reads YYREEE (reference sequence). The CDR3 is 16 residues long. CDR3 nucleotide sequence: TGTGCCAGCAGCCGGACAGGGAACTCTGGGGCCAACGTCCTGACTTTC. This sequence encodes CASSRTGNSGANVLTF.

The chain recombines TRBV15 with TRBJ1-1; possible D gene TRBD1, 5 bases. CDR1 and CDR2 from the germline V gene are LNHNV and YYDKDF (reference sequence). Between the trimmed V and J ends, which lost 3 bases and 4 bases, there was a span of 15 bases. The CDR3 is 15 amino acids. The DNA of the CDR3 is TGTGCCACCAGCAGGGCTGCGGATAGGGGCACTGAAGCTTTCTTT. This sequence encodes CATSRAADRGTEAFF.

This clone occurred once. The V gene is TRBV27, the J gene TRBJ1-4; D is possibly TRBD1 (5 bases). V gave up 0 bases and J gave up 7 bases, with 12 bases separating them. Germline V gene sequence: CDR1 MNHEY, CDR2 SMNVEV (reference sequence). The CDR3 totals 15 residues. CDR3 nucleotides: TGTGCCAGCAGTTTATCCAGGGAGGGAGGTGAAAAACTGTTTTTT. It codes for CASSLSREGGEKLFF.

The rearrangement joins TRBV2 to TRBJ2-3, with TRBD2 matching 8 bases. V was clipped by 5 bases and J by 1 base; unmatched bases: 5. Germline V lookup: CDR1 SNHLY, CDR2 FYNNEI. The CDR3 length is 15 residues. The CDR3 loop is CASSRGGAGTDTQYF. CDR3 DNA sequence: TGTGCCAGCAGTCGGGGGGGGGCTGGCACAGATACGCAGTATTTT.

This chain connects TRBV19 to TRBJ2-1; 8 nucleotides align to TRBD1. The V gene end was trimmed by 2 bases and the J gene end by 6 bases; junction bases not matched to a gene: 6. CDR1 and CDR2 from the germline V gene are LNHDA and SQIVND (reference sequence). The CDR3 extends over 15 amino acids. In DNA, the CDR3 is TGTGCCAGTAGTATAAGACAGGGGCCCTCCAATGAGCAGTTCTTC. Translation gives CASSIRQGPSNEQFF.

The rearrangement joins TRBV25-1 to TRBJ2-3; 8 bases map to TRBD2. Germline V lookup: CDR1 MGHDK, CDR2 SYGVNS. This CDR3 has 17 amino acids. With V trimmed by 5 bases and J by 4 bases, 14 bases remained unmatched. The CDR3, as DNA: TGTGCCAGCAGTCGGACTAGCCCCGGGAGGTCGGCAGATACGCAGTATTTT. Translated, it gives CASSRTSPGRSADTQYF.

This clone was seen just once. The chain links TRBV7-6 to TRBJ2-3, with 16 nucleotides matching TRBD2. CDR3 size: 18 residues. V trimming: 4 bases; J trimming: 0 bases; junction bases outside the gene matches: 4. The germline gives CDR1 SGHVS, CDR2 FNYEAQ. CDR3 DNA sequence: TGTGCCAGCAGCTATGGGACTAGCGGGAGGGCTAGCACAGATACGCAGTATTTT. Residues: CASSYGTSGRASTDTQYF.

This sequence joins TRBV11-2 and TRBJ2-3; 9 nucleotides align to TRBD2. V lost 6 bases, J lost 3 bases, and 7 bases stayed unmatched. CDR1 is SGHAT and CDR2 is FQNNGV in the germline V gene. The CDR3 covers 15 residues. The CDR3 is CASRAVAGVTDTQYF. The CDR3 nucleotides read TGTGCCAGCAGAGCGGTAGCGGGAGTTACAGATACGCAGTATTTT.

The count of this clone is one. The chain carries TRBV6-6 and TRBJ2-1; 9 bases match TRBD2. Trimming cost V 5 bases and J 6 bases; bases outside gene matches: 17. This CDR3 region has 18 residues. Germline V gene sequence: CDR1 MNHNY, CDR2 SVGAGI (reference sequence). The CDR3 region has the DNA TGTGCCAGCAGTCCGTCCCCCTCTAGCGGGACGAGGACCAATGAGCAGTTCTTC. This codes for CASSPSPSSGTRTNEQFF.

J is TRBJ2-7 and V is TRBV19; 11 bases line up with TRBD1. The CDR3 extends over 14 amino acids. Trimming cost V 5 bases and J 5 bases; bases outside gene matches: 5. Germline CDR1 is LNHDA and CDR2 is SQIVND (reference sequence). DNA for the CDR3: TGTGCCAGTAGTCCGAGGACAGGGGGCAACGAGCAGTACTTC. It is translated as CASSPRTGGNEQYF.

This sequence joins TRBV7-8 and TRBJ1-6; TRBD1 is a possible D gene (5 bases). Germline-derived CDR1 and CDR2 are SGHVS and FQNEAQ. Trimming cost V 4 bases and J 0 bases, with 13 bases left between them. This CDR3 spans 17 amino acids. For the CDR3, the DNA is TGTGCCAGCAGCTCGACAGCGCTACTCTCCTATAATTCACCCCTCCACTTT. Amino acids: CASSSTALLSYNSPLHF.

A note on this clone: This sample includes further DNA sequences coding for the same CDR3. V is TRBV10-3 and J is TRBJ1-5, with D hard to call. Germline V gene data show CDR1 as ENHRY and CDR2 as SYGVKD. This CDR3 spans 15 amino acids. V dropped 0 bases and J dropped 6 bases, with 12 bases sitting between them. CDR3 DNA sequence: TGTGCCATCAGTGAGTCGGATGTGGGAGGTCAGCCCCAGCATTTT. This sequence encodes CAISESDVGGQPQHF.

The V call is TRBV5-1, the J call TRBJ1-1; TRBD1 is a possible D gene (6 bases). The CDR3 has 15 residues. Trimming stripped 1 base from V and 4 bases from J, with 14 bases between. Germline V CDR1 and CDR2: SGHRS, YFSETQ. The CDR3, as DNA: TGCGCCAGCAGCTTGAGGGGCAGGGGATCCACTGAAGCTTTCTTT. Protein sequence: CASSLRGRGSTEAFF.

V usage is TRBV10-3 and J usage is TRBJ2-5; the match to TRBD2 covers 9 bases. Germline V gene data show CDR1 as ENHRY and CDR2 as SYGVKD. With 4 bases clipped from V and 5 bases from J, the junction kept 8 bases outside the gene matches. CDR3 length: 15 residues. CDR3 sequence reads: CAISGLAGPGETQYF. The CDR3 DNA is TGTGCCATCAGTGGGCTAGCGGGGCCTGGGGAGACCCAGTACTTC.

J is TRBJ2-1 and V is TRBV5-4; perhaps TRBD2 as D (6 bases). This CDR3 contains 15 residues. The V gene lost 0 bases and the J gene lost 0 bases, with 7 bases spanning the gap. Germline values: CDR1 SGHNT, CDR2 YYREEE (reference sequence). The CDR3 loop is CASSLVAASYNEQFF. The CDR3 DNA reads TGTGCCAGCAGCTTGGTAGCGGCCTCCTACAATGAGCAGTTCTTC.

The sample holds one count of this clone. The rearrangement joins TRBV12-3 or TRBV12-4 to TRBJ1-1, with D possibly matching TRBD1 (5 bases). Between the trimmed V and J ends, which lost 7 bases and 5 bases, there was a span of 14 bases. The CDR3 has 13 amino acids. The CDR3 DNA reads as TGTGCCAGCACCCCGCTGGGGCGGACTGAAGCTTTCTTT. Translated: CASTPLGRTEAFF.

This CDR3 is CASSRTSLAWGETQYF. CDR3 DNA sequence: TGTGCCAGCAGCCGAACGAGTCTAGCGTGGGGAGAGACCCAGTACTTC. The genes are TRBV5-4 and TRBJ2-5, with D possibly matching TRBD2 (6 bases). Trimming shortened V by 4 bases and J by 4 bases, and 20 bases separated the two germline ends. The CDR3 is 16 residues long. Germline-derived CDR1 and CDR2 are SGHNT and YYREEE (reference sequence).

The V and J genes are TRBV2 and TRBJ1-1; no clear D. The germline V and J ends were trimmed by 4 bases and 8 bases, with 11 bases remaining between them. The CDR3 totals 12 residues. CDR1 SNHLY and CDR2 FYNNEI come from the germline V gene. The CDR3 loop is CASSGATEEAFF. CDR3 coding DNA: TGTGCCAGCAGTGGCGCAACTGAAGAAGCTTTCTTT.

Turning to this clone: This CDR3 is also generated by other DNA sequences in the sample. The chain carries TRBV29-1 and TRBJ1-1, with no clear D. CDR1 is SQVTM, CDR2 ANQGSEA, per germline. V was pared by 4 bases and J by 1 base, with 7 bases between. The length of the CDR3 is 12 residues. The CDR3 region is CSVGRGNTEAFF. CDR3 sequence (DNA): TGCAGCGTTGGGCGGGGGAACACTGAAGCTTTCTTT.

The chain's CDR3 is CASSSTSFTDTQYF. The CDR3 coding sequence is TGTGCCAGCTCGTCGACTAGCTTCACAGATACGCAGTATTTT. The chain has TRBV18 and TRBJ2-3, with TRBD2 identical over 7 bases. CDR3 length: 14 residues. Germline V gene data show CDR1 as KGHSH and CDR2 as LQKENI. V gave up 6 bases and J gave up 2 bases; unmatched junction bases: 5. The whole variable domain, remainder taken from reference TRBV18 and TRBJ2-3, is NAGVMQNPRHLVRRRGQEARLRCSPMKGHSHVYWYRQLPEEGLKFMVYLQKENIIDESGMPKERFSAEFPKEGPSILRIQQVVRGDSAAYFCASSSTSFTDTQYFGPGTRLTVL.

This chain uses TRBV7-2 with TRBJ1-3; 7 nucleotides match TRBD1. The V gene end was trimmed by 3 bases and the J gene end by 2 bases; junction bases not matched to a gene: 1. The length of the CDR3 is 14 residues. Germline-derived CDR1 and CDR2 are SGHTA and FQGNSA. The chain's CDR3 is CASSFQGAGNTIYF. The CDR3 region has the DNA TGTGCCAGCAGCTTTCAGGGGGCTGGAAACACCATATATTTT.

V and J are TRBV7-6 and TRBJ2-3; 11 bases fit TRBD2. The ends lost 5 bases at V and 6 bases at J; junction bases unmatched: 7. The CDR3 sequence is 15 residues long. In germline, CDR1 is SGHVS, CDR2 FNYEAQ. The CDR3 spells CASSGVAGGADTQYF. Here the CDR3 DNA reads TGTGCCAGCAGCGGCGTAGCGGGAGGGGCCGATACGCAGTATTTT.

The chain couples TRBV6-5 to TRBJ2-1; D might be TRBD2 (6 bases). Germline loops: CDR1 MNHEY, CDR2 SVGAGI. This CDR3 contains 15 residues. V was cut by 2 bases and J by 4 bases, with 12 bases left in between. CDR3 region: CASSYRGLLYNEQFF. For the CDR3, the DNA is TGTGCCAGCAGTTACCGTGGACTACTATACAATGAGCAGTTCTTC.

This chain joins TRBV4-2 and TRBJ2-1, with D perhaps matching TRBD2 (6 bases). V was pared by 4 bases and J by 2 bases, with 15 bases between. The CDR3 runs 16 residues. The germline gives CDR1 LGHNA, CDR2 YNFKEQ. CDR3 sequence: CASSRSNSGAYNEQFF. The CDR3 DNA follows: TGTGCCAGCAGCCGGAGTAATAGCGGAGCCTACAATGAGCAGTTCTTC.